This T cell receptor beta chain was recorded in a study of a mutant IDH1 vaccine in newly diagnosed glioma. Background on the study: The earlier regimen, radiotherapy, temozolomide, or both, was most often both.

The assay was immunoSEQ multiplex PCR, and TCRdb's table has in-frame clones only and misses some. The sample carries around 33,000 clones, around nine tenths recorded once. Time point: baseline, week 1 (first vaccination visit). Indicated treatment: pre-vaccination baseline after standard-of-care therapy. There were new WHO grade 3 or 4 astrocytomas in the donors, and these were IDH1-mutant and ATRX-lost. CDR1 and CDR2 from the germline V gene are LNHDA and SQIVND (reference sequence). Trimming took off 5 bases at V and 4 bases at J, with 16 bases between the two ends. This CDR3 contains 15 residues.

The sequenced sample was PBMCs, obtained from a glioma patient treated with radiotherapy, temozolomide or both. The receptor's source is a woman aged 40 to 49 with glioma. V and J are TRBV19 and TRBJ2-3; D tentatively reads TRBD1 or TRBD2 (5 bases each). The CDR3 DNA is TGTGCCAGTAGTGGTGGGGGTCTGCGACCAGATACGCAGTATTTT. Its protein product is CASSGGGLRPDTQYF. The full variable domain, with the rest looked up from reference TRBV19 and TRBJ2-3, is DGGITQSPKYLFRKEGQNVTLSCEQNLNHDAMYWYRQDPGQGLRLIYYSQIVNDFQKGDIAEGYSVSREKKESFPLTVTSAQKNPTAFYLCASSGGGLRPDTQYFGPGTRLTVL.